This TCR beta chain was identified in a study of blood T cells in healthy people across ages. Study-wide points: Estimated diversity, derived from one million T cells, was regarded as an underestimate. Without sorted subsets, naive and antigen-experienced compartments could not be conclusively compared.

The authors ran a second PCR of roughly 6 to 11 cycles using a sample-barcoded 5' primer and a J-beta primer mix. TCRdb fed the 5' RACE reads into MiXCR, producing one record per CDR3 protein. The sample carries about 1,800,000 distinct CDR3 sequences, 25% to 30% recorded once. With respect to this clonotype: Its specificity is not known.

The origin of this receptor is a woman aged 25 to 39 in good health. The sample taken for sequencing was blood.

The CDR3: CSVGGQGAPIGYGYTF. Here the CDR3 DNA reads TGCAGCGTTGGGGGGCAGGGGGCGCCCATTGGTTATGGCTACACCTTC. The J gene is TRBJ1-2, the V gene TRBV29-1, with 8 bases that match TRBD1. The CDR3 consists of 16 residues. Trimming at V came to 4 bases and at J to 5 bases, leaving 15 bases not matched to a gene. CDR1 is SQVTM and CDR2 is ANQGSEA in the germline V gene.